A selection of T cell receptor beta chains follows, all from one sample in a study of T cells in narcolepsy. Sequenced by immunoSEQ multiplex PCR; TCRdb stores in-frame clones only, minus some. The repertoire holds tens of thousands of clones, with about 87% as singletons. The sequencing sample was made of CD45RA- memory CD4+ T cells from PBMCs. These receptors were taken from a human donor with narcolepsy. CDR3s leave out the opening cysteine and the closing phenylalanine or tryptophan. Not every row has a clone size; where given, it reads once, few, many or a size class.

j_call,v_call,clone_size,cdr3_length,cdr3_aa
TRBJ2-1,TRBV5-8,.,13,ASRLGMGQYNEQF
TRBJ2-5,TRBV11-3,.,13,ASSSLKGAQETQY
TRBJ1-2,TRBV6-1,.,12,ASSPDITNPRYT
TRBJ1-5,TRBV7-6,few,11,ASSPTTNQPQH
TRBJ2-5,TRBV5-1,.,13,ASSLEGFLGETQY
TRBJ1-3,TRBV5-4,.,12,ASSLQGSGNTIY
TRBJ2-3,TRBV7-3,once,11,ASSPTLTDTQY
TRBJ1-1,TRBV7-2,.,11,AISLLGNTEAF
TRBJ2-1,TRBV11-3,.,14,ASSSGTSGGYNEQF
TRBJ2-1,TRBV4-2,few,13,ASSQEGMPLNEQF
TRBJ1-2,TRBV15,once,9,ATSRDDIYT
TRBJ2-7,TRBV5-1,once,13,ASSWDVQRMGEQH
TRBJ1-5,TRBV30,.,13,AWSGAGASNQPQH
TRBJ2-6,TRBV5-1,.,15,ASSLKSSSSGANVLT
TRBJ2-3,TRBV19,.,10,ATWGSTDTQY
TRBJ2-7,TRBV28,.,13,ASSMSEGSSYEQY
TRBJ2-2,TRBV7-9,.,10,ARQLDGGELF
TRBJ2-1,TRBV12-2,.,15,ASRLTLRGAAPDEQF
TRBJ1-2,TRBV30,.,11,AWGDGVNYGYT
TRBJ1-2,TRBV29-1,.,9,SAEAGKGYT
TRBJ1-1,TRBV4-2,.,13,ASSQEPQVNTEAF
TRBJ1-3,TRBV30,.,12,AWSPGQTANTIY
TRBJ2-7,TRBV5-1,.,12,ASSTTTGFNEQY
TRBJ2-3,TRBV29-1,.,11,SVRRVATDTQY
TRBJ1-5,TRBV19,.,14,ASSIGTGNSNQPQH
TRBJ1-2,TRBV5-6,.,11,ASSVGGRGGYT
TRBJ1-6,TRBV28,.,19,ASSSERQGQDYFSYNSPLH
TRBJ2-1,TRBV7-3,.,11,ASSLTYQDEQF
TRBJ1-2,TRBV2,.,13,ASSTDRQGRDGYT
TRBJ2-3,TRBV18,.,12,ASSPVDPPSTQY
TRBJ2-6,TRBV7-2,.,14,ASTRGPVSGANVLT
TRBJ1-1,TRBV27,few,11,ASRGSQNTEAF
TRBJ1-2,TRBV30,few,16,AWKSTGKKMALKWRYT
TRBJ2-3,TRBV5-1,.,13,ASSLERTRTDTQY
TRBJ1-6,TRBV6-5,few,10,ASSYPRGPLH
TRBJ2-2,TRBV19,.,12,ASSTPGEAGELF
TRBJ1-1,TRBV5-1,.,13,ASSLDGDSDTEAF
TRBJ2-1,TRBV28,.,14,ASSEPGDITYNEQF
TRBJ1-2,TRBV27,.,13,ASSLHGGQLYGYT
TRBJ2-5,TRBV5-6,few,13,ASSFGSANQETQY